The entry below describes one T cell receptor (beta chain). Its antigen is not known. TCRdb passed the RT-PCR reads through MiXCR, listing each CDR3 protein once. The sample holds nearly 2,500 distinct CDR3 sequences, 81% seen once. Trimming cost V 0 bases and J 2 bases, with 11 bases left between them. The CDR3 runs to 15 residues. Germline CDR1 is SGHAT and CDR2 is FQDESV (reference sequence). This record comes from a study of yellow fever vaccine responses in identical twins. Study-wide points: The T cell response to vaccination in identical twins was reportedly partly convergent and partly personalized.

The sequenced sample was T cells from blood (PBMCs), unsorted or a sorted subset (not recorded which), obtained before or after yellow fever vaccination (not recorded which). The chain is built from TRBV11-1 and TRBJ2-7; D is unclear. The TCR sequence derives from a woman between 18 and 29 years old who received the yellow fever vaccine. CDR3 nucleotide sequence: TGTGCCAGCAGCTTAGCGGCAAAGAATACCTACGAGCAGTACTTC. It is translated as CASSLAAKNTYEQYF. The full variable domain, in which reference TRBV11-1 and TRBJ2-7 provide the parts outside the CDR3, is EAEVAQSPRYKITEKSQAVAFWCDPISGHATLYWYRQILGQGPELLVQFQDESVVDDSQLPKDRFSAERLKGVDSTLKIQPAELGDSAMYLCASSLAAKNTYEQYFGPGTRLTVT.